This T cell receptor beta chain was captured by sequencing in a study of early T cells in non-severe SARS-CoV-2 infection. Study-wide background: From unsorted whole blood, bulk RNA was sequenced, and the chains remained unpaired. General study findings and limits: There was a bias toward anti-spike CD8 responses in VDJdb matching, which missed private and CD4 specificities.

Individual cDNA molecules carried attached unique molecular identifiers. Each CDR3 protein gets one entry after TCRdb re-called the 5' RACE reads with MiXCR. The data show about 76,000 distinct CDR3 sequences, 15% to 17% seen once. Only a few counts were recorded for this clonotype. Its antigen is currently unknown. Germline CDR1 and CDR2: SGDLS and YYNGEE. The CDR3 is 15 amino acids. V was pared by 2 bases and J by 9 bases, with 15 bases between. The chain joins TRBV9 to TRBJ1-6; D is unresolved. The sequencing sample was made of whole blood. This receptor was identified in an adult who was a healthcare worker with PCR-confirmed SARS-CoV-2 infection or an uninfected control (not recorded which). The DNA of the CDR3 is TGTGCCAGCAGCGTGGGAACCCTACGGGGTTCACCCCTCCACTTT. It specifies CASSVGTLRGSPLHF.